This T cell receptor (beta chain) was obtained from a study of cytomegalovirus exposure and HLA in healthy donors. Study findings and constraints: Later work associated roughly 15,000 TCR beta sequences with HLA alleles at 0.05 false discovery rate. Most TCR beta V segments were productive about 87% or about 30% of the time in an earlier analysis. As a later analysis showed, a missense DCLRE1C variant was linked to trimming of TCR beta V- and J-genes.

60 Vbeta and 13 Jbeta primers were used in PCR. Sequenced by immunoSEQ multiplex PCR; TCRdb stores in-frame clones only, minus some. This sample has 90,000 to 150,000 clones; around 79% occur once, and the top ten carry around 1.5%. A note on this clone: Its target is not known.

This TCR derives from a woman aged 18-35 years in good health and CMV-seronegative. Material for sequencing was PBMCs.

CDR3 sequence reads: CASSPKQGTNYGYTF. The DNA of the CDR3 is TGTGCCAGCAGTCCAAAACAGGGGACCAACTATGGCTACACCTTC. The rearrangement joins TRBV6-5 to TRBJ1-2, with TRBD1 matching over 7 bases. Unmatched junction bases numbered 8, after V lost 5 bases and J lost 2 bases. CDR3 length: 15 residues. CDR1 and CDR2 from the germline V gene are MNHEY and SVGAGI.